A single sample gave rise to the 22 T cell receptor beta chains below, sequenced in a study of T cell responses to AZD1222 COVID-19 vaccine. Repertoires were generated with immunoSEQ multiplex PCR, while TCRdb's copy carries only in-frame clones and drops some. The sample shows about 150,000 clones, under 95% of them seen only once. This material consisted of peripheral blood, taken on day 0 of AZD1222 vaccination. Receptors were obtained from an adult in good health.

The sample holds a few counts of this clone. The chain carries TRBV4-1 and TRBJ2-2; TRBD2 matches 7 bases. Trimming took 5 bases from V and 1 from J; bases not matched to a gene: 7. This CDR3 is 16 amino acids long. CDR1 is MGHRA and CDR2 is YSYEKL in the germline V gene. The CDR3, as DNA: TGCGCCAGCAGCGTTGGTCCTAGCGGGAACACCGGGGAGCTGTTTTTT. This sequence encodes CASSVGPSGNTGELFF.

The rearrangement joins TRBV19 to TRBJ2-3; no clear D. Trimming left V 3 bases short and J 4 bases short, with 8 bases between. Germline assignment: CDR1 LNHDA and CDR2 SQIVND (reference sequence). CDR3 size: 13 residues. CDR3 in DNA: TGTGCCAGTAGTATTGGGGTGTCAGATACGCAGTATTTT. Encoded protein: CASSIGVSDTQYF. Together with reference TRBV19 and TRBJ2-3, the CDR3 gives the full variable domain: DGGITQSPKYLFRKEGQNVTLSCEQNLNHDAMYWYRQDPGQGLRLIYYSQIVNDFQKGDIAEGYSVSREKKESFPLTVTSAQKNPTAFYLCASSIGVSDTQYFGPGTRLTVL.

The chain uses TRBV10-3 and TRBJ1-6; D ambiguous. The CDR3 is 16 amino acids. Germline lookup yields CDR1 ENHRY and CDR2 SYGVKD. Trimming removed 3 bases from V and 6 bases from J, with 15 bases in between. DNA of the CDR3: TGTGCCATCAGTGATGCGAGAGGAACTTTTAATTCACCCCTCCACTTT. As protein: CAISDARGTFNSPLHF.

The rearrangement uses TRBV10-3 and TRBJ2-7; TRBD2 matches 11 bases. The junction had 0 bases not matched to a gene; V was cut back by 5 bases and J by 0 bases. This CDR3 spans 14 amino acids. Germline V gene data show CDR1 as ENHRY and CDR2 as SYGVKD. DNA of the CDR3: TGTGCCATCAGTACTAGCGGGAGCTCCTACGAGCAGTACTTC. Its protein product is CAISTSGSSYEQYF.

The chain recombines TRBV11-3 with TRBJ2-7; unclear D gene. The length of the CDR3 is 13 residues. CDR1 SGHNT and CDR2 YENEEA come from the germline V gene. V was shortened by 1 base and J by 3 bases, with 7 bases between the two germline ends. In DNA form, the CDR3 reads TGTGCCAGCAGCTTAGGACAAAGCTACGAGCAGTACTTC. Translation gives CASSLGQSYEQYF.

The CDR3 here is CASSQERRVEAFF. The CDR3 region has the DNA TGTGCCAGCAGCCAGGAAAGGAGGGTTGAAGCTTTCTTT. The chain carries TRBV4-2 and TRBJ1-1; D is undetermined. There are 13 residues in the CDR3. Per the germline V gene, CDR1 is LGHNA and CDR2 is YNFKEQ. Trimming removed 3 bases at V and 7 bases at J, with 12 bases between.

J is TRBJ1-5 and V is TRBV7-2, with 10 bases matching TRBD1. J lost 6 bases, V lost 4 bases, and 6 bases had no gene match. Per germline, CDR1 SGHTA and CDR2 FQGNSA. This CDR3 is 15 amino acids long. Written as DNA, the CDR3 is TGTGCCAGCAGCTCGGACAGGGGGTTAGGTCAGCCCCAGCATTTT. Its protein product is CASSSDRGLGQPQHF. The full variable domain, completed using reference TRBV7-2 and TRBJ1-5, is GAGVSQSPSNKVTEKGKDVELRCDPISGHTALYWYRQSLGQGLEFLIYFQGNSAPDKSGLPSDRFSAERTGGSVSTLTIQRTQQEDSAVYLCASSSDRGLGQPQHFGDGTRLSIL.

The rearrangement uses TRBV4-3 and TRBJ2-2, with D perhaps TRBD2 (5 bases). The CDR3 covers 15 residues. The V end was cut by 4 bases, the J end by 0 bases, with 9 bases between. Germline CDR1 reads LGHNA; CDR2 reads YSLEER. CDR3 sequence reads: CASSRGFANTGELFF. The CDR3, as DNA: TGCGCCAGCAGCCGCGGGTTCGCGAACACCGGGGAGCTGTTTTTT.

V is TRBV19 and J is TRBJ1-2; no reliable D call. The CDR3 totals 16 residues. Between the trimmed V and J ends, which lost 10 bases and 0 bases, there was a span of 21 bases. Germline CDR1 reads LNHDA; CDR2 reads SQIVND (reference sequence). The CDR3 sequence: CAKIHPGDRSNYGYTF. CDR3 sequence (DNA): TGTGCCAAGATTCACCCGGGAGATAGATCTAACTATGGCTACACCTTC.

CDR3 loop: CASSVRRLMNTEAFF. CDR3 coding DNA: TGCGCCAGCAGTGTGCGTCGTTTGATGAACACTGAAGCTTTCTTT. The chain uses TRBV10-2 and TRBJ1-1; no reliable D call. CDR1 WSHSY and CDR2 SAAADI come from the germline V gene. Deletions cut 4 bases from V and 0 bases from J, with 12 bases between. The CDR3 is 15 amino acids.

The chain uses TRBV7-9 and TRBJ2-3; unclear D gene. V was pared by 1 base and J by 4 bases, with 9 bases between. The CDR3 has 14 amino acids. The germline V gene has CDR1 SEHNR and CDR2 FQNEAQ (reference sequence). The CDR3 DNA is TGTGCCAGCAGCTTAGATGGGTCAGCAGATACGCAGTATTTT. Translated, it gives CASSLDGSADTQYF.

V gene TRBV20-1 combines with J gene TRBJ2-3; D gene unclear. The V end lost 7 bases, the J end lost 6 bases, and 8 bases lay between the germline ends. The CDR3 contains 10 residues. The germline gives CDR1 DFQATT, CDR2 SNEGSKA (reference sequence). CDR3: CSVPQDTQYF. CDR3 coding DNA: TGCAGTGTTCCACAGGATACGCAGTATTTT.

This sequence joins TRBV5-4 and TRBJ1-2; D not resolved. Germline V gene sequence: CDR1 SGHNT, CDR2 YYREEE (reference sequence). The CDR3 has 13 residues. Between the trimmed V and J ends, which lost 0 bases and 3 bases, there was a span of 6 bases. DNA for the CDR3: TGTGCCAGCAGCTTGGCCACCCACTATGGCTACACCTTC. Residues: CASSLATHYGYTF. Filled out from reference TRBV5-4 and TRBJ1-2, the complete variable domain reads ETGVTQSPTHLIKTRGQQVTLRCSSQSGHNTVSWYQQALGQGPQFIFQYYREEENGRGNFPPRFSGLQFPNYSSELNVNALELDDSALYLCASSLATHYGYTFGSGTRLTVV.

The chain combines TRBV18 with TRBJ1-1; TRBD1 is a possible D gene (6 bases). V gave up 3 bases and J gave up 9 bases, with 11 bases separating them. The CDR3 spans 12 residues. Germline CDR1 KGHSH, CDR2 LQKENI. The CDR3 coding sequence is TGTGCCAGCTCACCTGACCAGGGGAAAGCTTTCTTT. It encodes CASSPDQGKAFF.

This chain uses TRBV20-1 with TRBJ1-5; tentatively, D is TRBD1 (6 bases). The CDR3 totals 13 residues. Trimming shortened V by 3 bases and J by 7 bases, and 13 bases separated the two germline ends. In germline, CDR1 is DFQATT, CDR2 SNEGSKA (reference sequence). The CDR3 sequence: CSASGGRDQPQHF. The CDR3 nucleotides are TGCAGTGCTAGTGGGGGGCGCGACCAGCCCCAGCATTTT.

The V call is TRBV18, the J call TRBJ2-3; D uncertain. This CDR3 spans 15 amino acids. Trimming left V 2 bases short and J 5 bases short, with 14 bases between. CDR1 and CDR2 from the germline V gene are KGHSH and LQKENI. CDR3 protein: CASSPDRQLKDTQYF. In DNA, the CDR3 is TGTGCCAGCTCACCAGACCGCCAGCTCAAAGATACGCAGTATTTT. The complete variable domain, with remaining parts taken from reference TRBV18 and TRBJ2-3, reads NAGVMQNPRHLVRRRGQEARLRCSPMKGHSHVYWYRQLPEEGLKFMVYLQKENIIDESGMPKERFSAEFPKEGPSILRIQQVVRGDSAAYFCASSPDRQLKDTQYFGPGTRLTVL.

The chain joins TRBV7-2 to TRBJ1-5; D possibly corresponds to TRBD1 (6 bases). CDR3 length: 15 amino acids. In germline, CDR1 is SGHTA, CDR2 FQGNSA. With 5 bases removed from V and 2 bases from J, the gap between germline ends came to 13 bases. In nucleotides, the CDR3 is TGTGCCAGCAGCCCTGGACAGCTGGGCAATCAGCCCCAGCATTTT. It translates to CASSPGQLGNQPQHF. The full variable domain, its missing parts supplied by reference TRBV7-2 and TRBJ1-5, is GAGVSQSPSNKVTEKGKDVELRCDPISGHTALYWYRQSLGQGLEFLIYFQGNSAPDKSGLPSDRFSAERTGGSVSTLTIQRTQQEDSAVYLCASSPGQLGNQPQHFGDGTRLSIL.

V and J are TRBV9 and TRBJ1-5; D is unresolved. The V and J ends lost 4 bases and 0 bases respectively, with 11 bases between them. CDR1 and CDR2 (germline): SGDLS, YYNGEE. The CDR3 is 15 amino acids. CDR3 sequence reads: CASSPSGNSNQPQHF. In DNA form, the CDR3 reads TGTGCCAGCAGCCCCTCCGGGAATAGCAATCAGCCCCAGCATTTT.

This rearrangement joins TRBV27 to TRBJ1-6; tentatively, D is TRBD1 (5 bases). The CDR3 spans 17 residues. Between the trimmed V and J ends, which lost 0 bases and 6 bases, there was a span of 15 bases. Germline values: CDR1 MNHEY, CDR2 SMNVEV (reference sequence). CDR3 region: CASSLSNGRGGNSPLHF. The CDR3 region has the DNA TGTGCCAGCAGTTTATCGAATGGTAGGGGAGGTAATTCACCCCTCCACTTT.

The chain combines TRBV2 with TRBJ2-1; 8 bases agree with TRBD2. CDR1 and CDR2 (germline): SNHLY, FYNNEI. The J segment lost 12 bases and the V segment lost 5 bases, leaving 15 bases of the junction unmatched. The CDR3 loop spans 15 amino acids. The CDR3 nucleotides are TGTGCCAGCAGTCGCGAGACGGTAACGAGCGGGAGGCAGTTCTTC. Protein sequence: CASSRETVTSGRQFF.

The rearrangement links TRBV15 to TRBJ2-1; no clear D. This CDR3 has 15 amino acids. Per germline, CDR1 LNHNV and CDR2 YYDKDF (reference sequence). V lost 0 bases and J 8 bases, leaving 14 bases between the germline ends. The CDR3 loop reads CATSRDPSRVDEQFF. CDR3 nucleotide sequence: TGTGCCACCAGCAGAGACCCCAGCCGGGTAGATGAGCAGTTCTTC.

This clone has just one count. The CDR3 loop is CASKTGASYEQYF. In DNA, the CDR3 is TGCGCCAGCAAGACAGGGGCCTCCTACGAGCAGTACTTC. J is TRBJ2-7 and V is TRBV10-2; 8 bases are a match to TRBD1. The CDR3 has 13 residues. The V gene end was trimmed by 7 bases and the J gene end by 0 bases; junction bases not matched to a gene: 2. From germline, CDR1 is WSHSY and CDR2 SAAADI.